Shown below are 16 T cell receptor beta chains from a single sample sequenced in a study of response to subunit inactivated influenza vaccine. TCRdb reprocessed the RT-PCR reads with MiXCR, giving one entry per CDR3 protein. The table has 550,000 to 650,000 distinct CDR3 sequences, 12% seen once. The material sequenced was PBMCs from blood, taken on the day of vaccination. Receptor source: a man aged 50-60 years who received an inactivated influenza vaccine.

The chain is built from TRBV6-2 or TRBV6-3 and TRBJ1-2; no reliable D call. Trimming cost V 5 bases and J 3 bases, with 10 bases left between them. In germline, CDR1 is MNHEY, CDR2 SVGEGT. The CDR3 has 13 amino acids. In nucleotides, the CDR3 is TGTGCCAGCAGTCCGGGCCCTTACTATGGCTACACCTTC. The encoded protein is CASSPGPYYGYTF.

The gene calls are TRBV7-9 and TRBJ2-1; D remains unclear. V lost 5 bases, J lost 6 bases, and 17 bases lay in between. The germline V gene encodes CDR1 SEHNR and CDR2 FQNEAQ (reference sequence). This CDR3 region has 15 residues. The CDR3 DNA is TGTGCCAGCAGCCTAGACGGGCAAACCTTCAATGAGCAGTTCTTC. The encoded protein is CASSLDGQTFNEQFF.

This clonotype was observed at least ten times. The rearrangement uses TRBV20-1 and TRBJ2-7; maybe TRBD2 (6 bases). CDR1 and CDR2 (germline): DFQATT, SNEGSKA (reference sequence). Trimming left V 3 bases short and J 2 bases short, with 20 bases between. This CDR3 comprises 16 residues. The CDR3 is CSASTVLILAAYEQYF. The CDR3 DNA follows: TGCAGTGCTAGTACGGTTTTGATACTAGCCGCCTACGAGCAGTACTTC.

The sample holds a few counts of this clonotype. V is TRBV4-3 and J is TRBJ2-7; TRBD2 agrees at 7 bases. Trimming removed 4 bases from V and 2 bases from J; junction bases left unmatched: 11. This CDR3 contains 16 residues. Germline V CDR1 and CDR2: LGHNA, YSLEER. The CDR3 DNA sequence: TGCGCCAGCAGCCGTAGTGCCGCGGGGGAACCCTACGAGCAGTACTTC. It specifies CASSRSAAGEPYEQYF.

There are a few counts of this clonotype. This chain uses TRBV12-3 or TRBV12-4 with TRBJ2-1, with a weak D call TRBD2 (6 bases). The CDR3 extends over 14 amino acids. Trimming pared 6 bases from V and 6 bases from J, leaving 15 bases between. The CDR3 DNA reads TGTGCCAGCAGGCAAGGAGGGTCCGGCAATGAGCAGTTCTTC. This codes for CASRQGGSGNEQFF.

This clonotype came up many times. The rearrangement joins TRBV9 to TRBJ2-2, with a possible D match to TRBD1 (6 bases). The CDR3 runs to 14 residues. Trimming shortened V by 5 bases and J by 0 bases, and 8 bases separated the two germline ends. Germline loops: CDR1 SGDLS, CDR2 YYNGEE. CDR3 in amino acids: CASRGTTNTGELFF. The CDR3 DNA reads TGTGCCAGCAGGGGGACAACGAACACCGGGGAGCTGTTTTTT.

In this sample, this clonotype turned up a few times. The V gene is TRBV11-1, the J gene TRBJ2-1, with D possibly matching TRBD1 (5 bases). CDR1 and CDR2 (germline): SGHAT, FQDESV (reference sequence). The CDR3 sequence is 15 residues long. Between the trimmed V and J ends, which lost 6 bases and 0 bases, there was a span of 12 bases. CDR3 DNA sequence: TGTGCCAGCAGGAGGACAACCAGCTCCTACAATGAGCAGTTCTTC. This encodes CASRRTTSSYNEQFF.

The chain is built from TRBV6-2 or TRBV6-3 and TRBJ2-7; D unresolved. Per germline, CDR1 MNHEY and CDR2 SVGEGT. The CDR3 contains 10 residues. V was clipped by 6 bases and J by 6 bases, with 6 bases between them. CDR3 coding DNA: TGTGCCAGCAGAGGGTTCGAGCAGTACTTC. Encoded protein: CASRGFEQYF.

J is TRBJ1-2 and V is TRBV27; D not resolved. With 3 bases removed from V and 0 bases from J, the gap between germline ends came to 8 bases. CDR3 size: 14 residues. The germline V gene encodes CDR1 MNHEY and CDR2 SMNVEV (reference sequence). As DNA, the CDR3 is TGTGCCAGCAGTTTTTCAGGTTCTAACTATGGCTACACCTTC. Protein: CASSFSGSNYGYTF.

J is TRBJ1-5 and V is TRBV15; D possibly corresponds to TRBD1 (5 bases). The V gene's germline CDR1 is LNHNV and CDR2 YYDKDF (reference sequence). Deletions cut 1 base from V and 5 bases from J, with 12 bases between. This CDR3 spans 15 amino acids. In DNA, the CDR3 is TGTGCCACCAGCAGAGGGGGCAGAGACGATCAGCCCCAGCATTTT. The encoded protein is CATSRGGRDDQPQHF.

This clonotype was seen just once. A read error may be the cause here, since a much bigger clone is one base away. The V gene is TRBV6-2 or TRBV6-3, the J gene TRBJ2-3; the match to TRBD1 covers 7 bases. The CDR3 has 15 residues. Germline V gene lookup returns CDR1 MNHEY and CDR2 SVGEGT. With V trimmed by 8 bases and J by 5 bases, 13 bases remained unmatched. For the CDR3, the DNA is TGTGCCAGCCTTCTCACAGGGGCTCGCATAGATACGCAGTATTTT. It specifies CASLLTGARIDTQYF.

The rearrangement joins TRBV12-3 or TRBV12-4 to TRBJ2-2, with a possible D match to TRBD2 (7 bases). The CDR3 consists of 15 residues. Trimming removed 6 bases from V and 8 bases from J, with 19 bases in between. CDR3 residues: CASRSTGGQRGELFF. The CDR3 DNA reads TGTGCCAGCAGATCCACGGGGGGCCAGAGGGGGGAGCTGTTTTTT.

The V and J genes are TRBV28 and TRBJ1-5, with 10 bases aligning to TRBD1. This CDR3 contains 17 residues. Unmatched junction bases numbered 14, after V lost 6 bases and J lost 6 bases. Germline CDR1 MDHEN, CDR2 SYDVKM. This CDR3 is CASRDKTGGVISQPQHF. CDR3 nucleotides: TGTGCCAGCAGGGATAAGACAGGGGGCGTGATCAGTCAGCCCCAGCATTTT.

This clonotype has more than one count but fewer than ten. The chain uses TRBV29-1 and TRBJ1-4; D is undetermined. V lost 0 bases and J 6 bases, leaving 8 bases between the germline ends. The CDR3 spans 13 residues. Germline V gene sequence: CDR1 SQVTM, CDR2 ANQGSEA. CDR3 residues: CSVEEGSDEKLFF. Here the CDR3 DNA reads TGCAGCGTTGAAGAGGGGAGTGATGAAAAACTGTTTTTT.

This clonotype showed up just a few times. The CDR3 DNA sequence: TGTGCCAGCAGCCCGATCCGCGGGACCGCAGATAATTCACCCCTCCACTTT. Translating it yields CASSPIRGTADNSPLHF. The chain combines TRBV7-9 with TRBJ1-6; D is possibly TRBD1 (5 bases). CDR1 and CDR2 from the germline V gene are SEHNR and FQNEAQ (reference sequence). CDR3 size: 17 residues. Trimming stripped 5 bases from V and 5 bases from J, with 19 bases between.

This clonotype was seen many times. The chain is built from TRBV7-6 and TRBJ2-7; 8 bases map to TRBD2. The germline V gene encodes CDR1 SGHVS and CDR2 FNYEAQ. CDR3 length: 18 amino acids. Trimming removed 1 base from V and 2 bases from J; junction bases left unmatched: 13. CDR3 sequence (DNA): TGTGCCAGCAGCTTAGTGGGCAGCGGGGGCCGAAGCCCCTACGAGCAGTACTTC. This translates into CASSLVGSGGRSPYEQYF.